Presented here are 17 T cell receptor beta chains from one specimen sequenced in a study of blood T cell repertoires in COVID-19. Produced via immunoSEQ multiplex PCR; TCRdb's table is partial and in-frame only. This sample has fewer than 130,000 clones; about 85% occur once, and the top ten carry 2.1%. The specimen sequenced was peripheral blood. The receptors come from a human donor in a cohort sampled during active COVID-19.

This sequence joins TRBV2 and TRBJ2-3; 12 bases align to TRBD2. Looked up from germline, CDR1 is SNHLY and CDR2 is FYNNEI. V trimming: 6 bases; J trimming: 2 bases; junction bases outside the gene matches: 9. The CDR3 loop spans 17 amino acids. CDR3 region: CASSRWTSGNPTDTQYF. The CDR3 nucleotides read TGTGCCAGCAGCAGGTGGACTAGCGGGAACCCCACAGATACGCAGTATTTT.

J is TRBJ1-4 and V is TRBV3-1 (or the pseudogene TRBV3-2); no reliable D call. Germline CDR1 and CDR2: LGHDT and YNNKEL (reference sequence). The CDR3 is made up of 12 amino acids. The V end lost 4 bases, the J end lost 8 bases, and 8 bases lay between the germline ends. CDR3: CASSLAGEKLFF. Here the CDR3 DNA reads TGTGCCAGCAGCCTAGCGGGGGAAAAACTGTTTTTT.

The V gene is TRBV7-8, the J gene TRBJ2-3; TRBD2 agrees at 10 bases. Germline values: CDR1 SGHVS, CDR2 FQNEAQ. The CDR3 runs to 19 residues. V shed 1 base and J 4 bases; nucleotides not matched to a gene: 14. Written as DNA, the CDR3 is TGTGCCAGCAGCTTAGTAGCGGCTAGCGGGGGCGGGATAGCAGATACGCAGTATTTT. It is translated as CASSLVAASGGGIADTQYF.

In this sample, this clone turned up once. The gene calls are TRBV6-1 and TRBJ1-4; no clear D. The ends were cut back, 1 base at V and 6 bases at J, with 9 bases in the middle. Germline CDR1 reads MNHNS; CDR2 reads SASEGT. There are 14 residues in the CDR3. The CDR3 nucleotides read TGTGCCAGCAGTGAAGAGGGAGGGTATGAAAAACTGTTTTTT. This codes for CASSEEGGYEKLFF.

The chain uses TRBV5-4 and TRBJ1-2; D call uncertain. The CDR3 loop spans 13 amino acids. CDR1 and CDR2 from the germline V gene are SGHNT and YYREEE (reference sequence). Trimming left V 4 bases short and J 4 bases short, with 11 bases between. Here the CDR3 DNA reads TGTGCCAGCAGCCGGCCGGGGTCCTATGGCTACACCTTC. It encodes CASSRPGSYGYTF.

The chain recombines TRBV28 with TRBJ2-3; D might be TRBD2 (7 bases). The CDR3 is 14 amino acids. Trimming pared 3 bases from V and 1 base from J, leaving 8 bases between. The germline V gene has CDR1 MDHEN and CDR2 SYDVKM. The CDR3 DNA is TGTGCCAGCAGTTTCGGGGGGCGCACAGATACGCAGTATTTT. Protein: CASSFGGRTDTQYF.

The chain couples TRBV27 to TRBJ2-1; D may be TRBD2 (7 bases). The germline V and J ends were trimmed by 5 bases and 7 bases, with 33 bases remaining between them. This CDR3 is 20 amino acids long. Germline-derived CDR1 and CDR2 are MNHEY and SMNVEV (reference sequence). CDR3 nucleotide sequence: TGTGCCAGCAGTCTTATAGACCTGAGGGGGGGGCTAGAGGAGGATAATGAGCAGTTCTTC. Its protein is CASSLIDLRGGLEEDNEQFF.

The CDR3 sequence: CAWSEDRYQETQYF. The CDR3 DNA sequence: TGTGCCTGGAGTGAGGACAGGTACCAAGAGACCCAGTACTTC. This chain links TRBV30 with TRBJ2-5; 7 bases are a match to TRBD1. In germline, CDR1 is GTSNPN, CDR2 SVGIG (reference sequence). Trimming cost V 1 base and J 0 bases; bases outside gene matches: 2. The CDR3 has 14 residues.

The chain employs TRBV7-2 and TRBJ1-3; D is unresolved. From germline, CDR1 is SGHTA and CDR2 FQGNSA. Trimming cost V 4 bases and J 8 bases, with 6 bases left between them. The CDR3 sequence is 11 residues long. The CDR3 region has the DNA TGTGCCAGCAGCTCCCTATACACCATATATTTT. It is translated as CASSSLYTIYF. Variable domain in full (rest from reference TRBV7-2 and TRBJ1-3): GAGVSQSPSNKVTEKGKDVELRCDPISGHTALYWYRQSLGQGLEFLIYFQGNSAPDKSGLPSDRFSAERTGGSVSTLTIQRTQQEDSAVYLCASSSLYTIYFGEGSWLTVV.

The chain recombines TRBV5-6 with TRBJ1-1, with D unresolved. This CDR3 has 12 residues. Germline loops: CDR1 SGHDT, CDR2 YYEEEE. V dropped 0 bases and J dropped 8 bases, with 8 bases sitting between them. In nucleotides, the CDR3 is TGTGCCAGCAGCTTGGCGAACAGAGAAGCTTTCTTT. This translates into CASSLANREAFF.

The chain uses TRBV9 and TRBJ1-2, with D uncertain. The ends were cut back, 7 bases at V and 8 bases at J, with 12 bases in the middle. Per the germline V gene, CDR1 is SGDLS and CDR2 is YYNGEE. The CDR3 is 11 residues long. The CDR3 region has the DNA TGTGCCAGCGGACGGAGCGGCGGCTACACCTTC. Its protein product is CASGRSGGYTF.

The CDR3 region has the DNA TGTGCCATCAGTGAGGCGGGGGGCGTCTACGAGCAGTACTTC. Its protein is CAISEAGGVYEQYF. This chain uses TRBV10-3 with TRBJ2-7, with TRBD2 identical over 8 bases. This CDR3 has 14 amino acids. Germline CDR1 is ENHRY and CDR2 is SYGVKD. With V trimmed by 2 bases and J by 3 bases, 3 bases remained unmatched.

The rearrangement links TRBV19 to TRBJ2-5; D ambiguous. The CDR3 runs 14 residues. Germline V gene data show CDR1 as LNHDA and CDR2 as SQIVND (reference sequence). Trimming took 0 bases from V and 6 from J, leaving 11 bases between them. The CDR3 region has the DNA TGTGCCAGTAGTATAGATAAACCTCAGAAGACCCAGTACTTC. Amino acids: CASSIDKPQKTQYF.

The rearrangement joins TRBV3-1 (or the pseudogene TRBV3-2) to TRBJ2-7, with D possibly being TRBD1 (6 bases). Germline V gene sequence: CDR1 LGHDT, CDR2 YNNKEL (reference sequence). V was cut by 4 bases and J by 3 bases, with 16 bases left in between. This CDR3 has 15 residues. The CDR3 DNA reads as TGTGCCAGCAGCCGCTATTGGACAGCCGACTACGAGCAGTACTTC. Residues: CASSRYWTADYEQYF.

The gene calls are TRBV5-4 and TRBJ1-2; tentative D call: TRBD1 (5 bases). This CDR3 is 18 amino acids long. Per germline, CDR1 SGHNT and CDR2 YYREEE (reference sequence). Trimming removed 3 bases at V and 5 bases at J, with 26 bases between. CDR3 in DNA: TGTGCCAGCAGCTCGGGGGGTTTGCGGGGGTCGATCCAATATGGCTACACCTTC. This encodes CASSSGGLRGSIQYGYTF. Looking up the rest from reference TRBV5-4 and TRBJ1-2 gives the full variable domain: ETGVTQSPTHLIKTRGQQVTLRCSSQSGHNTVSWYQQALGQGPQFIFQYYREEENGRGNFPPRFSGLQFPNYSSELNVNALELDDSALYLCASSSGGLRGSIQYGYTFGSGTRLTVV.

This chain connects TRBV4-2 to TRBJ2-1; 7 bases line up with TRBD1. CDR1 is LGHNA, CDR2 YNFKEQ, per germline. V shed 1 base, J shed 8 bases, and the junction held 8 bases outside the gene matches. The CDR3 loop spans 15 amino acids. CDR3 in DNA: TGTGCCAGCAGCCAAGGAAGACAGGGTTTCGATGAGCAGTTCTTC. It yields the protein CASSQGRQGFDEQFF.

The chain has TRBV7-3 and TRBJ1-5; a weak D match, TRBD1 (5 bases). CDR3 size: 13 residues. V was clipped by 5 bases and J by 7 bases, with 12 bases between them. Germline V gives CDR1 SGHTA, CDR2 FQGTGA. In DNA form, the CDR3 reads TGTGCCAGCAGCCAGGACACCGGCCAGCCCCAGCATTTT. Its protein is CASSQDTGQPQHF.